One T cell receptor (beta chain) is described in this entry. The specificity of this receptor is unknown. Base-call qualities are not available, and no considerably larger clone is one nucleotide away. At diagnosis, peripheral blood, uninvolved tumor-adjacent lung and tumor were collected and were preserved as a mix of fresh-frozen and FFPE material. For TCR repertoire profiling, blood samples were analyzed as peripheral blood mononuclear cells. The record originates from a study of T cells in localized non-small cell lung cancer (dated by TCRdb to 2020 to 2022). Regarding the research as a whole: The study analyzed T cell repertoires of roughly 220 early-stage NSCLC patients, comparing tumors and uninvolved tumor-adjacent lungs. The cohort was made up of about 240 treatment-naive NSCLC patients whose localized lung tumors had been resected. A mean age of approximately 70 years was recorded for the NSCLC patients, of whom 120 to 150 were male and around 100 were female. On the study overall, not on this receptor specifically: The highest T cell clonality was observed in uninvolved tumor-adjacent lung, where clonality exceeded that of tumor, suggesting that antigenic responses were more focused in uninvolved tumor-adjacent lung. Since the design was exploratory, TCR variables were selected using unadjusted p-values with no false-discovery rate correction. Higher blood T cell density associated with longer overall survival, while higher adjacent-lung clonality associated with shorter survival. Because multi-region tumor sequencing was not done, intratumor heterogeneity could not be ruled out. A median of about 61 of the top 100 tumor clones turned up in the paired uninvolved adjacent lung, and under 30 of those clones also ranked among the top 100 of that same adjacent lung.

The immunoSEQ Assay was used to sequence TCR beta CDR3 regions from DNA. The published analysis was carried out like this. To compute T cell density, TCR beta template counts were normalized to usable DNA, which was estimated by amplifying housekeeping genes. Richness was estimated with the preseqR package, extrapolating to 400,000 templates for PBMC samples and 120,000 templates for tissue samples. Clonality was taken to be one minus Pielou's evenness. Differential abundance testing on productive amino-acid clonotypes, with a minimum total count of 5 and an alpha of 0.1, was used to identify tissue-enriched TCRs. The Jaccard Index and the Morisita Overlap Index were used to measure repertoire overlap between compartments. GLIPH clustered TCR beta CDR3s with public tetramer-defined viral CDR3s; viral motifs required at least three viral sequences plus V-gene enrichment. Not all clones reach the TCRdb copy of this immuneACCESS table, which keeps in-frame sequences only. Checked studies attribute under half of the gap to unresolved V genes and leave the rest unexplained. V, J and clone size are those of that table, while D and trimming were read from the DNA. In this sample the table shows almost 40,000 clones, 86% of which occur a single time. Clones ranked in the top ten supply roughly 5.4% of the sample.

The receptor was isolated from a male donor aged 60 or over with stage II lung adenocarcinoma. This sample comprised peripheral blood mononuclear cells, obtained before any cancer treatment.

The CDR3 in this case is CASSPGAQNTEAFF. The DNA is TGTGCCAGCAGCCCCGGGGCCCAGAACACTGAAGCTTTCTTT. This chain joins TRBV9 to TRBJ1-1, and the D gene may be TRBD1, 5 bases matching. Counted from cysteine to phenylalanine, this CDR3 has 14 amino acids. The retained sequence is limited to the CDR3, 42 bases, with the frame set at the first base. V loses 4 bases, J loses 1 base, and the germline ends lie 11 bases apart. Looking up the germline V gene yields CDR1 SGDLS and CDR2 YYNGEE.